The rows below give T cell receptor beta chains drawn from one sample of a study of blood T cell repertoires in COVID-19. Data came from immunoSEQ multiplex PCR; TCRdb stores just in-frame clones and leaves some out. There are about 180,000 clones in the sample; approximately 85% occur only once, and about 9.1% lies in the top ten. Sequenced sample: peripheral blood. Receptors were obtained from a woman aged 80 or over with acute or convalescent COVID-19. CDR3s include the opening cysteine and the closing phenylalanine or tryptophan. Fields, in order: CDR3 length, V gene, D gene, clone size, J gene, CDR3 protein, CDR3 DNA. D genes are given only for firm matches. Expanded clones get a size class; other rows say once, few or many, or leave the size out.

14	TRBV30	TRBD2	-	TRBJ2-3	CAWSVRGSPDTQYF	TGTGCCTGGAGTGTACGCGGGAGCCCAGATACGCAGTATTTT
17	TRBV7-8	-	-	TRBJ2-1	CASSLARDPSSYNEQFF	TGTGCCAGCAGCTTAGCGCGGGACCCAAGCTCCTACAATGAGCAGTTCTTC
14	TRBV19	-	once	TRBJ2-3	CASSQREAAYTQYF	TGTGCCAGTAGTCAAAGAGAAGCCGCCTATACGCAGTATTTT
12	TRBV10-2	-	-	TRBJ2-7	CASSEFSYEQYF	TGCGCCAGCAGTGAGTTTAGTTACGAGCAGTACTTC
17	TRBV7-6	TRBD2	-	TRBJ2-3	CASSSLTSGGSTDTQYF	TGTGCCAGCAGCTCATTAACTAGCGGGGGAAGCACAGATACGCAGTATTTT
13	TRBV4-1	-	-	TRBJ1-1	CASRLQGNTEAFF	TGCGCCAGCAGACTACAGGGCAACACTGAAGCTTTCTTT
11	TRBV21-1	-	-	TRBJ2-1	CASSSGHEQFF	TGTGCCAGCAGTTCAGGGCATGAGCAGTTCTTC
15	TRBV7-3	TRBD1	-	TRBJ1-3	CASSFTGGSGNTIYF	TGTGCCAGCAGCTTTACAGGGGGCTCTGGAAACACCATATATTTT
14	TRBV12-5	-	once	TRBJ1-1	CASGSRGQNTEAFF	TGTGCTAGTGGTTCGCGGGGGCAGAACACTGAAGCTTTCTTT
14	TRBV5-4	-	-	TRBJ1-1	CASRYPGANTEAFF	TGTGCCAGCAGGTATCCGGGAGCTAACACTGAAGCTTTCTTT
14	TRBV9	-	-	TRBJ2-5	CASSATLGQETQYF	TGTGCCAGCAGCGCAACTCTCGGGCAAGAGACCCAGTACTTC
14	TRBV4-3	-	-	TRBJ1-2	CASSQNQGKEGYTF	TGCGCCAGCAGCCAAAATCAGGGAAAAGAGGGCTACACCTTC
17	TRBV4-1	TRBD1	-	TRBJ2-3	CASSHQTGQDFTDTQYF	TGCGCCAGCAGCCATCAGACTGGACAGGACTTCACAGATACGCAGTATTTT
14	TRBV7-9	TRBD1	-	TRBJ2-7	CASSSSGQAHEQYF	TGTGCCAGCAGCTCGTCGGGACAGGCCCACGAGCAGTACTTC
16	TRBV11-3	-	-	TRBJ2-1	CASSLWGGGSYNEQFF	TGTGCCAGCAGCTTATGGGGAGGGGGCTCCTACAATGAGCAGTTCTTC
13	TRBV5-6	TRBD1	-	TRBJ1-2	CASSVYRGGGYTF	TGTGCCAGCAGCGTCTACAGGGGGGGCGGCTACACCTTC
14	TRBV5-1	TRBD2	-	TRBJ2-1	CASSLGGGRIEQFF	TGCGCCAGCAGCTTGGGGGGCGGGAGGATTGAGCAGTTCTTC
16	TRBV6-1	-	-	TRBJ2-2	CASSEWDSVDTGELFF	TGTGCCAGCAGTGAATGGGATAGCGTGGACACCGGGGAGCTGTTTTTT
15	TRBV5-1	TRBD2	-	TRBJ2-1	CASSWTSGSSYEQFF	TGCGCCAGCAGTTGGACTAGCGGGAGCTCCTATGAGCAGTTCTTC
16	TRBV7-2	-	-	TRBJ1-1	CASTTLGESGNTEAFF	TGTGCCAGCACCACTCTAGGTGAGTCCGGTAACACTGAAGCTTTCTTT
17	TRBV11-2	TRBD2	-	TRBJ2-3	CASSLGASGRFTDTQYF	TGTGCCAGCAGCTTAGGGGCTAGCGGAAGATTCACAGATACGCAGTATTTT
14	TRBV5-5	-	-	TRBJ1-3	CASRVGGSGNTIYF	TGTGCCAGCAGAGTGGGGGGGTCTGGAAACACCATATATTTT
13	TRBV10-1	-	-	TRBJ1-1	CASSESNRGEAFF	TGCGCCAGCAGTGAGTCCAATAGGGGCGAAGCTTTCTTT
14	TRBV7-7	-	-	TRBJ2-1	CASSPHLRFNEQFF	-
13	TRBV6-4	-	once	TRBJ2-2	CASSVVGSGELFF	TGTGCCAGCAGTGTGGTCGGTTCAGGGGAGCTGTTTTTT
16	TRBV24-1	TRBD2	-	TRBJ2-2	CATSDVTGSGGRELFF	TGTGCCACCAGTGACGTGACGGGTAGCGGGGGTAGGGAGCTGTTTTTT
15	TRBV7-9	TRBD1	-	TRBJ2-1	CASSGTGTSYNEQFF	TGTGCCAGCAGCGGGACAGGCACCTCCTACAATGAGCAGTTCTTC
14	TRBV18	-	-	TRBJ1-5	CASSRTGENQPQHF	TGTGCCAGCTCACGAACGGGGGAGAATCAGCCCCAGCATTTT
14	TRBV2	-	-	TRBJ2-3	CASSYQGIADTQYF	TGTGCCAGCAGTTACCAGGGAATTGCAGATACGCAGTATTTT
13	TRBV3-1/TRBV3-2	-	-	TRBJ1-1	CASSHRVNTEAFF	TGTGCCAGCAGCCACAGGGTGAACACTGAAGCTTTCTTT
11	TRBV30	-	-	TRBJ1-6	CAWADKSRLHF	TGTGCCTGGGCTGACAAGTCAAGGCTCCACTTT
15	TRBV27	TRBD1	-	TRBJ2-3	CASSRTGPSTDTQYF	TGTGCCAGCAGTCGGACAGGGCCTAGCACAGATACGCAGTATTTT
13	TRBV19	-	once	TRBJ1-2	CASSMEQIYGYTF	TGTGCCAGTAGTATGGAACAGATCTATGGCTACACCTTC
15	TRBV6-4	-	-	TRBJ1-6	CASSLSGTNNSPLHF	TGTGCCAGCAGTCTTTCCGGGACAAATAATTCACCCCTCCACTTT
13	TRBV12-3/TRBV12-4	TRBD1	-	TRBJ1-1	CASNQGVPFEAFF	TGTGCCAGCAACCAGGGGGTACCGTTTGAAGCTTTCTTT
15	TRBV3-1/TRBV3-2	TRBD1	-	TRBJ1-5	CASSQDGAGGQPQHF	TGTGCCAGCAGCCAAGATGGAGCAGGGGGGCAGCCCCAGCATTTT
14	TRBV5-6	-	few	TRBJ2-7	CASSAGRRAHEQYF	TGTGCCAGCAGCGCGGGCCGCCGCGCCCACGAGCAGTACTTC
13	TRBV6-5	-	-	TRBJ1-1	CASRGSLNTEAFF	TGTGCCAGCAGGGGGAGCCTGAACACTGAAGCTTTCTTT
14	TRBV29-1	-	-	TRBJ1-2	CSVGGHPYNYGYTF	TGCAGCGTTGGAGGACACCCTTATAACTATGGCTACACCTTC
14	TRBV27	-	medium-sized	TRBJ2-1	CASKLTSGQREQFF	TGTGCCAGCAAGCTAACCTCCGGACAGAGGGAGCAGTTCTTC
15	TRBV19	TRBD1	-	TRBJ1-1	CASSIVEGAKGEAFF	TGTGCCAGTAGTATAGTGGAGGGGGCTAAGGGTGAAGCTTTCTTT
11	TRBV2	-	-	TRBJ2-3	CASRETDTQYF	TGTGCCAGCAGGGAGACGGATACGCAGTATTTT
16	TRBV7-2	TRBD1	-	TRBJ1-1	CASIIDRGRVNTEAFF	TGTGCCAGCATCATTGACAGGGGGCGTGTGAACACTGAAGCTTTCTTT